This TCR beta chain was sequenced in a study of blood T cell repertoires in COVID-19. Study background: The analysed material was cDNA or gDNA that came from T cells, B-cell-depleted T cells, or PBMCs.

The CDR3 is 17 amino acids. Germline trimming cut 4 bases from V and 8 bases from J; bases unmatched to any gene: 12. Germline-derived CDR1 and CDR2 are KGHSH and LQKENI. This study enrolled people aged about 18 to 100 from 20 to 25 US geographic areas. Recovery meant two consecutive negative NP/OP PCR tests, professional clearance, or resolved symptoms. The table came from immunoSEQ multiplex PCR; TCRdb's copy has only in-frame clones and leaves some out. Of 250,000 to 300,000 clones listed, under 90% are singletons. The V gene is TRBV18, the J gene TRBJ2-1; 12 nucleotides agree with TRBD1. Specimen: PBMCs or T cells enriched from blood (not recorded which). This sequence was found in a man aged 18 to 29 who had recovered from COVID-19. CDR3 bases: TGTGCCAGCTCACGCAATATGGGACAGGGGGCAGGCGATGAGCAGTTCTTC. It translates to CASSRNMGQGAGDEQFF.